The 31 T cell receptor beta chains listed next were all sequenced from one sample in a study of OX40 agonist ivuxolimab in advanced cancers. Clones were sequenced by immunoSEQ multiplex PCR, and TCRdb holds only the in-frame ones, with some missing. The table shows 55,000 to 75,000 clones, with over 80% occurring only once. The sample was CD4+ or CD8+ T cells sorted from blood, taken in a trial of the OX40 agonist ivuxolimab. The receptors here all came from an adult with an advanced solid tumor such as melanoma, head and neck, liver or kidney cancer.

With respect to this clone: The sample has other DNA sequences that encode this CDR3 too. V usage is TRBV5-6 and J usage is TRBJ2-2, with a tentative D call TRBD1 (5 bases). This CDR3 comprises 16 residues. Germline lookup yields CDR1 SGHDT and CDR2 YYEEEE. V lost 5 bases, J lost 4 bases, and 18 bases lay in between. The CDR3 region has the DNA TGTGCCAGCAGTAAACATAGACAGACGATCACCGGGGAGCTGTTTTTT. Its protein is CASSKHRQTITGELFF.

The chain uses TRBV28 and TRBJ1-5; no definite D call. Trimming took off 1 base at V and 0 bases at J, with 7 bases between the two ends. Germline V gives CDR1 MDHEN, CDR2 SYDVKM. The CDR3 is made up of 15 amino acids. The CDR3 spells CASSLSGYSNQPQHF. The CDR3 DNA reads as TGTGCCAGCAGTTTATCCGGATATAGCAATCAGCCCCAGCATTTT. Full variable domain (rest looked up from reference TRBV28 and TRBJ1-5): DVKVTQSSRYLVKRTGEKVFLECVQDMDHENMFWYRQDPGLGLRLIYFSYDVKMKEKGDIPEGYSVSREKKERFSLILESASTNQTSMYLCASSLSGYSNQPQHFGDGTRLSIL.

CDR3 amino acids: CASSVTGVQETQYF. The CDR3 bases are TGTGCCAGCAGCGTGACAGGGGTCCAAGAGACCCAGTACTTC. V and J are TRBV9 and TRBJ2-5; 8 bases are a match to TRBD1. Germline CDR1 reads SGDLS; CDR2 reads YYNGEE. V lost 2 bases, J lost 1 base, and 1 base stayed unmatched. This CDR3 contains 14 residues.

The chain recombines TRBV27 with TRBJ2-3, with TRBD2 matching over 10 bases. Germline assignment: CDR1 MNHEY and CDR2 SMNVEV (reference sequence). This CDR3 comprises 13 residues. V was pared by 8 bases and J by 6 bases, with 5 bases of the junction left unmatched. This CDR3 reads CASQREGADTQYF. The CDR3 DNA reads TGTGCCAGCCAGCGGGAGGGGGCGGATACGCAGTATTTT.

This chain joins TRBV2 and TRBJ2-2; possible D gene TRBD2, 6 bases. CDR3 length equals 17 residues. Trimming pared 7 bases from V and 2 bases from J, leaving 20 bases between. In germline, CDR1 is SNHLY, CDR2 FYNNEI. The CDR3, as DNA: TGTGCCAGCACAGATACGTACCCGGGACTCAACACCGGGGAGCTGTTTTTT. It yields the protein CASTDTYPGLNTGELFF.

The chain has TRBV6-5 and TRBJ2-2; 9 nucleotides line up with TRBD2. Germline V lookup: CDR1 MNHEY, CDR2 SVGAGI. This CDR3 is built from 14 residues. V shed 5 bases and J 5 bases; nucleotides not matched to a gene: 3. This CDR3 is CASSLAGITGELFF. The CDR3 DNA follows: TGTGCCAGCAGTCTAGCGGGGATAACCGGGGAGCTGTTTTTT.

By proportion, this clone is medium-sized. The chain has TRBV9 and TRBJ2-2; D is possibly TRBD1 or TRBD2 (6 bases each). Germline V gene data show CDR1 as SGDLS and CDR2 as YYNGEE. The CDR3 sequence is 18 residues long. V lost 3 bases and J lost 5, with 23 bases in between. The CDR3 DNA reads TGTGCCAGCAGCGGAAACCCAGCCGTGGGGGGCCGGACCGGGGAGCTGTTTTTT. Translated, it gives CASSGNPAVGGRTGELFF.

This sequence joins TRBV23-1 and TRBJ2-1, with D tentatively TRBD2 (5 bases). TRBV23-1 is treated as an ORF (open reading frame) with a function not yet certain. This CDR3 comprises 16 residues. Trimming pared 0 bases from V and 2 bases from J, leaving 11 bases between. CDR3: CASSQSWRPPYNEQFF. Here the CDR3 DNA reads TGCGCCAGCAGTCAATCTTGGAGGCCCCCCTACAATGAGCAGTTCTTC.

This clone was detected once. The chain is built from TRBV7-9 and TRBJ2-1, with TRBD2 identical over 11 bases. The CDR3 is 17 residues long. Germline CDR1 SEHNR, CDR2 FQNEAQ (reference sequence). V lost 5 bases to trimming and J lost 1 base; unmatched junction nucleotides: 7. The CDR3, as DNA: TGTGCCAGCAGCGGACTAGCGGGCCCGACGTCCTACAATGAGCAGTTCTTC. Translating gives CASSGLAGPTSYNEQFF. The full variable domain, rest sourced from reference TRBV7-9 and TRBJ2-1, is DTGVSQNPRHKITKRGQNVTFRCDPISEHNRLYWYRQTLGQGPEFLTYFQNEAQLEKSRLLSDRFSAERPKGSFSTLEIQRTEQGDSAMYLCASSGLAGPTSYNEQFFGPGTRLTVL.

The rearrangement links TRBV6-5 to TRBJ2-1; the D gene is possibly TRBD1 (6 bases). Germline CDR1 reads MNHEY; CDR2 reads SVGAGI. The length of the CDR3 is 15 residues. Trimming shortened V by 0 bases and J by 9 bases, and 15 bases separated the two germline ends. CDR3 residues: CASSYSGQGFGEQFF. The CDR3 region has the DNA TGTGCCAGCAGTTACTCAGGGCAGGGGTTCGGTGAGCAGTTCTTC.

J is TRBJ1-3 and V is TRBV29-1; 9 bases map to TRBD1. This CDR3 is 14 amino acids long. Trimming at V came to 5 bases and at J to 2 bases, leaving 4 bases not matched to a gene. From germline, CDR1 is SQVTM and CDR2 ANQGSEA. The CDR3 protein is CSVMRQGAGNTIYF. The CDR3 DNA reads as TGCAGCGTTATGCGACAGGGGGCTGGAAACACCATATATTTT. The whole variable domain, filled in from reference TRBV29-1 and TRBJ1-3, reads SAVISQKPSRDICQRGTSLTIQCQVDSQVTMMFWYRQQPGQSLTLIATANQGSEATYESGFVIDKFPISRPNLTFSTLTVSNMSPEDSSIYLCSVMRQGAGNTIYFGEGSWLTVV.

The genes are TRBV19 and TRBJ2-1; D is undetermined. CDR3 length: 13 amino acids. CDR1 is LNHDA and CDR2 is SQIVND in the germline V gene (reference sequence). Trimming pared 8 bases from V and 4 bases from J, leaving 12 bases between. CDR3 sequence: CASASGVYNEQFF. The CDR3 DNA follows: TGTGCCAGTGCAAGTGGCGTATACAATGAGCAGTTCTTC.

CDR3 residues: CASSQGLLVLGEQFF. CDR3 nucleotides: TGCGCCAGCAGCCAAGGTCTGCTAGTTCTAGGTGAGCAGTTCTTC. The chain joins TRBV4-3 to TRBJ2-1, with D unclear. The CDR3 loop spans 15 amino acids. The germline V gene has CDR1 LGHNA and CDR2 YSLEER. V dropped 1 base and J dropped 9 bases, with 16 bases sitting between them.

This chain's CDR3 is CASSQFTGGFYEQYF. CDR3 nucleotide sequence: TGTGCCAGCAGCCAGTTTACGGGAGGGTTTTACGAGCAGTACTTC. The chain uses TRBV14 and TRBJ2-7; TRBD2 matches 8 bases. The V and J ends lost 3 bases and 4 bases, in that order; junction bases with no gene match: 8. The CDR3 contains 15 residues. Germline loops: CDR1 SGHDN, CDR2 FVKESK.

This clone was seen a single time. This CDR3 reads CASSLTGYHEQYF. CDR3 coding DNA: TGTGCCAGCAGTCTGACAGGGTACCACGAGCAGTACTTC. The genes are TRBV27 and TRBJ2-7, with 7 bases matching TRBD1. This CDR3 region has 13 residues. Trimming removed 5 bases from V and 5 bases from J; junction bases left unmatched: 6. The germline gives CDR1 MNHEY, CDR2 SMNVEV (reference sequence).

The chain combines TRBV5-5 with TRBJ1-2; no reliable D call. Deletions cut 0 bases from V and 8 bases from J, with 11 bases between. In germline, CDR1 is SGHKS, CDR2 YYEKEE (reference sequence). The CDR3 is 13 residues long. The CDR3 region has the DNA TGTGCCAGCAGCTTGGTAGCTTCGCTGGGCTACACCTTC. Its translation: CASSLVASLGYTF.

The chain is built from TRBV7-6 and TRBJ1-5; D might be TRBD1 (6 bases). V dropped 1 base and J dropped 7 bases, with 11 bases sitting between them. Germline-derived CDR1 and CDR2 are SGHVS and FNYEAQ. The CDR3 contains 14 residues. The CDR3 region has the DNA TGTGCCAGCAGCTTAGGGGACATGGGGCAGCCCCAGCATTTT. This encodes CASSLGDMGQPQHF.

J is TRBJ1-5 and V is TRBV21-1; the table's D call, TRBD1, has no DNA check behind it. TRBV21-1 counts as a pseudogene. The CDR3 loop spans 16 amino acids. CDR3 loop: CASSRGQGIGNQPQHF. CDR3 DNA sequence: TGTGCCAGCAGCAGGGGACAGGGCATTGGCAATCAGCCCCAGCATTTT.

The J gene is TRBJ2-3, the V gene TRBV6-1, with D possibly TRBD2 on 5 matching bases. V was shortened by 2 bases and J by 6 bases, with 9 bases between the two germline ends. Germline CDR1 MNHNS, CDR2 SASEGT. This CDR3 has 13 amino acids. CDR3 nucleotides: TGTGCCAGCAGTGAACGCGGGCTGGATACGCAGTATTTT. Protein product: CASSERGLDTQYF.

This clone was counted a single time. The CDR3 DNA reads TGTGCCAGCAGTTTAATGGGGGGCTACGAGCAGTACTTC. Protein: CASSLMGGYEQYF. This chain links TRBV27 with TRBJ2-7, with D maybe TRBD2 (6 bases). This CDR3 has 13 amino acids. V was clipped by 2 bases and J by 3 bases, with 8 bases between them. The germline gives CDR1 MNHEY, CDR2 SMNVEV (reference sequence).

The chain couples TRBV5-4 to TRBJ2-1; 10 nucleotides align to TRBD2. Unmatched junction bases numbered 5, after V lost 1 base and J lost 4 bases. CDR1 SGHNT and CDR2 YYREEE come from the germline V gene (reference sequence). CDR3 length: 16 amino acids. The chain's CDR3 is CASSLKLAGNYNEQFF. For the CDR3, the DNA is TGTGCCAGCAGCTTGAAACTAGCGGGGAATTACAATGAGCAGTTCTTC.

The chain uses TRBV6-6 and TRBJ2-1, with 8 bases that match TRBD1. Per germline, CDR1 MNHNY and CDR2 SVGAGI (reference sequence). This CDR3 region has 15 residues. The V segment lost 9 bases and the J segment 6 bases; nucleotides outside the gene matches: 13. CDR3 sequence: CASWARTGKGNEQFF. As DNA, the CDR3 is TGTGCCAGTTGGGCCCGGACAGGGAAGGGCAATGAGCAGTTCTTC.

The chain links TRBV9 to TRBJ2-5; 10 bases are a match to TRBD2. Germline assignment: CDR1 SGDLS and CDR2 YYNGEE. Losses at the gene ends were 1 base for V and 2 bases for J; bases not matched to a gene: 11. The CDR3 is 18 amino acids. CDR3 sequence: CASSVWGLAGVGQETQYF. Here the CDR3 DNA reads TGTGCCAGCAGCGTATGGGGTCTAGCGGGAGTGGGGCAAGAGACCCAGTACTTC.

The CDR3, as DNA: TGTGCCAGCAGCATGGACAGAGTGAACACTGAAGCTTTCTTT. This sequence encodes CASSMDRVNTEAFF. This chain links TRBV5-4 with TRBJ1-1, with D possibly being TRBD1 (6 bases). Germline CDR1 SGHNT, CDR2 YYREEE (reference sequence). The CDR3 spans 14 residues. Trimming took off 4 bases at V and 0 bases at J, with 10 bases between the two ends.

In DNA form, the CDR3 reads TGTGCCAGCAGTTACGAGAGTAGGAACACTGAAGCTTTCTTT. Protein sequence: CASSYESRNTEAFF. The chain combines TRBV6-5 with TRBJ1-1; D is unclear. Per germline, CDR1 MNHEY and CDR2 SVGAGI. The CDR3 runs 14 residues. The ends were cut back, 2 bases at V and 1 base at J, with 8 bases in the middle.

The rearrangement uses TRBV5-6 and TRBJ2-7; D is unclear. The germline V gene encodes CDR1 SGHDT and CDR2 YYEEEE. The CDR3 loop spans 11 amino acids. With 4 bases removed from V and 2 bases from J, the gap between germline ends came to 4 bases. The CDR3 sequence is CASSRTYEQYF. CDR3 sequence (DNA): TGTGCCAGCAGCCGAACCTACGAGCAGTACTTC.

The DNA of the CDR3 is TGTGCCAGCAGTTGGGGGAGTGGGCCAGATACGCAGTATTTT. The encoded protein is CASSWGSGPDTQYF. V usage is TRBV27 and J usage is TRBJ2-3; D could derive from TRBD1 or TRBD2 (5 bases each). Germline V gene data show CDR1 as MNHEY and CDR2 as SMNVEV (reference sequence). V gave up 4 bases and J gave up 4 bases, with 12 bases separating them. The CDR3 runs 14 residues.

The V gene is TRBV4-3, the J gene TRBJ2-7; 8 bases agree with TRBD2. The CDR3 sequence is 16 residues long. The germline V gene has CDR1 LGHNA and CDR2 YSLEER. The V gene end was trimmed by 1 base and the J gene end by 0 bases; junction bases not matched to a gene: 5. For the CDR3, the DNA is TGCGCCAGCAGCCAAGGGGCTAGCGGGCCCTCCTACGAGCAGTACTTC. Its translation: CASSQGASGPSYEQYF.

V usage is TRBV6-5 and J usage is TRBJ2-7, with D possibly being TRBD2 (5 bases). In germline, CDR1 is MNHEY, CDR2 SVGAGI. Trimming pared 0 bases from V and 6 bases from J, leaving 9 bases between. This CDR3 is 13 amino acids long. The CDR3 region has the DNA TGTGCCAGCAGTTACTCGGCGCGGGCCGAGCAGTACTTC. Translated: CASSYSARAEQYF.

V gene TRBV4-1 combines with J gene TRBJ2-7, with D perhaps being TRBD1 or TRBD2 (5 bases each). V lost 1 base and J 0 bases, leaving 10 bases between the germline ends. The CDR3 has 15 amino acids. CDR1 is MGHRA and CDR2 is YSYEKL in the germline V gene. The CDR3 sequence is CASSQASGSSYEQYF. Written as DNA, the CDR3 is TGCGCCAGCAGCCAAGCCTCAGGGAGCTCCTACGAGCAGTACTTC.

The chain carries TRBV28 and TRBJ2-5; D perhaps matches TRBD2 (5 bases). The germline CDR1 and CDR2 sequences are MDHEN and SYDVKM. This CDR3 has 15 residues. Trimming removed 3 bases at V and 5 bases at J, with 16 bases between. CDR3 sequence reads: CASSFITEAGETQYF. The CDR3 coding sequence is TGTGCCAGCAGTTTCATCACGGAGGCGGGTGAGACCCAGTACTTC.